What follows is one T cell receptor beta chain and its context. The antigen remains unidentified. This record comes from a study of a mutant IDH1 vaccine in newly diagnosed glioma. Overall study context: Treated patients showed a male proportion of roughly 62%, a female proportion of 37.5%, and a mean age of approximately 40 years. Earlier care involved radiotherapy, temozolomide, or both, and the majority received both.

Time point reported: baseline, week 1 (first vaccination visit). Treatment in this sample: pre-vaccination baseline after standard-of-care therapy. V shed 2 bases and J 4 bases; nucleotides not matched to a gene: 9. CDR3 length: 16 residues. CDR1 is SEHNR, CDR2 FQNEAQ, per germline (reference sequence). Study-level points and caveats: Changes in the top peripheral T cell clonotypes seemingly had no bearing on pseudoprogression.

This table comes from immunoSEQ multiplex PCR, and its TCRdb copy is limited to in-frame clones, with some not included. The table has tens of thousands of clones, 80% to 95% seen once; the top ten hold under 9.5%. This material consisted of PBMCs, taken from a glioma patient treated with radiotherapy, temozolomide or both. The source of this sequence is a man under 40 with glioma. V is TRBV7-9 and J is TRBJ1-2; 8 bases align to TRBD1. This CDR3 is CASSLSLRGRAYGYTF. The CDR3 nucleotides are TGTGCCAGCAGCTTATCCCTCAGGGGGCGGGCCTATGGCTACACCTTC.